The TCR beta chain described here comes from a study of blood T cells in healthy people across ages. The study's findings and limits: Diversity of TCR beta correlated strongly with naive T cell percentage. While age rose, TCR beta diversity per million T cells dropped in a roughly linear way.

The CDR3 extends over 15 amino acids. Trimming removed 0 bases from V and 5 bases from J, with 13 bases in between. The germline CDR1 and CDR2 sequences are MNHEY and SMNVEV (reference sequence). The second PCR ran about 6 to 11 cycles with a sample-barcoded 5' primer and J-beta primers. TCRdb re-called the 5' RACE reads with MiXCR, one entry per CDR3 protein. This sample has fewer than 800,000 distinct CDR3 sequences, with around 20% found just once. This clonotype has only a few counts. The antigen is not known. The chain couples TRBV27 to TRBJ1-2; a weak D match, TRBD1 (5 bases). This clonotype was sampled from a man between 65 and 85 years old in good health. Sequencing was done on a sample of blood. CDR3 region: CASSLSRGGEYGYTF. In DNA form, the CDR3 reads TGTGCCAGCAGTTTATCGAGGGGCGGGGAGTATGGCTACACCTTC.